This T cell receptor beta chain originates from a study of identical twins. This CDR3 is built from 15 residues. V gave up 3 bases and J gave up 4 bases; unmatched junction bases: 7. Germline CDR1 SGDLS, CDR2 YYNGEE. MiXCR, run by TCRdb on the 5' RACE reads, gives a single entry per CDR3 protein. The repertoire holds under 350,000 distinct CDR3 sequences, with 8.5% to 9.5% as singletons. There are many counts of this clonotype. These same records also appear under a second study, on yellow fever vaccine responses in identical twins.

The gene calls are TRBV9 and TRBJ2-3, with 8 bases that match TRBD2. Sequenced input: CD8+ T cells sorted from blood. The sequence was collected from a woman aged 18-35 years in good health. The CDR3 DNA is TGTGCCAGCAGCGCATCGGGGGGGAGACCAGATACGCAGTATTTT. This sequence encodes CASSASGGRPDTQYF.